These T cell receptor beta chains were read from a single sample in a study of molecular identifiers for immune sequencing clone quantification. Each CDR3 protein gets one entry after TCRdb re-called the PCR reads with MiXCR. The sample shows some 580,000 distinct CDR3 sequences, around 25% of them seen only once. Sequencing was done on a sample of naive CD8+ T cells from blood, with Jurkat cell RNA spiked in. Source of these receptors: a human donor in good health. Some libraries in this study had Jurkat cell RNA spiked in. CDR3s include the opening cysteine and the closing phenylalanine or tryptophan. Each record gives: D gene, clone size, V gene, J gene, CDR3 DNA, CDR3 protein. A D gene is named only where the DNA matches it firmly. Size values are once, few and many counts, or a class for expanded clones, and some rows have none.

>TRBD1|-|TRBV28|TRBJ1-4
TGTGCCAGCACCCAACAGGGGGCTGGCGAAAAACTGTTTTTT
CASTQQGAGEKLFF
>TRBD1|many|TRBV6-6|TRBJ1-1
TGTGCCAGCAGTCTTACCGGGACAGGGGACACTGAAGCTTTCTTT
CASSLTGTGDTEAFF
>-|many|TRBV9|TRBJ2-3
TGTGCCAGCAGCGTAGAATCCGCAGATACGCAGTATTTT
CASSVESADTQYF
>TRBD2|few|TRBV19|TRBJ2-3
TGTGCCAGTAGTATGACGGGGGGTATAGGCACAGATACGCAGTATTTT
CASSMTGGIGTDTQYF
>-|-|TRBV18|TRBJ1-5
TGTGCCGGCTCACCTTCGGGGCCGAATCAGCCCCAGCATTTT
CAGSPSGPNQPQHF
>TRBD1|many|TRBV20-1|TRBJ1-6
TGCAGTGCTAGTGGGACAGGGTACTCACCCCTCCACTTT
CSASGTGYSPLHF
>-|many|TRBV28|TRBJ2-5
TGTGCCAGCAGTTTTGACGGGGGCCAAGAGACCCAGTACTTC
CASSFDGGQETQYF
>-|few|TRBV4-3|TRBJ2-7
TGCGCCAGCAGCCCCTGGGGCAGTAACGAGCAGTACTTC
CASSPWGSNEQYF
>TRBD2|many|TRBV6-5|TRBJ2-2
TGTGCCAGCAAGTACGAGCGGGAGGGCCTTTTCGGGGAGCTGTTTTTT
CASKYEREGLFGELFF
>-|many|TRBV5-6|TRBJ1-2
TGTGCCAGCAGCTTGGCAGGCGGAGGGGCTAACTATGGCTACACCTTC
CASSLAGGGANYGYTF
>TRBD2|-|TRBV7-6|TRBJ2-3
TGTGCCAGCAGCTTAGGGACTAGATTCAACACAGATACGCAGTATTTT
CASSLGTRFNTDTQYF
>-|-|TRBV2|TRBJ1-1
TGTGCCAGCAACCGAGGACGGACATCCCTAAAGAACACTGTAGCTTTCTTT
CASNRGRTSLKNTVAFF
>TRBD2|-|TRBV7-9|TRBJ2-3
TGTGCCAGCAGCCCCGGGACTAGCGGGGGGGCGGTAAATACGCAGTATTTT
CASSPGTSGGAVNTQYF
>-|-|TRBV11-2|TRBJ2-3
TGTGCCAGCAGAGACAGGTCTTCGGATACGCAGTATTTT
CASRDRSSDTQYF
>-|few|TRBV27|TRBJ2-7
TGTGCCAGCGCCCCCCTGGGGGCGCGGTACGAGCAGTACTTC
CASAPLGARYEQYF
>TRBD2|-|TRBV29-1|TRBJ2-7
TGCAGCGTTTCTTTAGGTGGTTGGACTAGCGATCCCTTAGGTGAGGAGCAGTACTTC
CSVSLGGWTSDPLGEEQYF
>TRBD1|-|TRBV6-5|TRBJ2-7
TGTGCCAGCAGTTACGCAGGGGGTCCCTACGAGCAGTACTTC
CASSYAGGPYEQYF
>-|-|TRBV4-3|TRBJ2-1
TGCGCCAGCAGCCAAGAGAAGGGGGTCGACTACAATGAGCAGATCTTC
CASSQEKGVDYNEQIF
>-|-|TRBV4-3|TRBJ1-1
TGCGCCAGCAGCCAAGATAGGGGTGTCTGGGGCACTGAAGCTTTCTTT
CASSQDRGVWGTEAFF
>TRBD1|few|TRBV7-9|TRBJ2-7
TGTGCCAGCAGCGAATCGACAGGGACCTACGAGCAGTACTTC
CASSESTGTYEQYF
>-|many|TRBV7-2|TRBJ2-7
TGTGCCAGCAGCTTGGGGGGTTCCGGTTACGAGCAGTACTTC
CASSLGGSGYEQYF
>TRBD2|many|TRBV28|TRBJ2-3
TGTGCCAGCAGTTCTTGGATAGTAGCGGGAGGGCCGGGGACAGATACGCAGTATTTT
CASSSWIVAGGPGTDTQYF
>-|many|TRBV12-3/TRBV12-4|TRBJ1-5
TGTGCCAGCAGTCCTCGGGAGGGGGAGAATCAGCCCCAGCATTTT
CASSPREGENQPQHF
>-|-|TRBV3-2|TRBJ1-5
TGTGCCAGCAGCCAAGATTCAGGAGTCCCCCCTCCCCAGCATTTT
CASSQDSGVPPPQHF
>-|-|TRBV4-2|TRBJ2-3
TGTGCCAGCAGCCAAGGATATACGCAGTATTTT
CASSQGYTQYF
>-|many|TRBV6-6|TRBJ2-7
TGTGCCAGCACCCACCTGGGACACCCCTCGTACGAGCAGTACTTC
CASTHLGHPSYEQYF
>TRBD1|many|TRBV9|TRBJ2-5
TGTGCCAGCAGCGAAGGGACAGGGACCCTGGAGACCCAGTACTTC
CASSEGTGTLETQYF
>-|once|TRBV9|TRBJ2-3
TGTGCCAGCAGCGTAGGAGGTGGCCCAGATACGCAGTATTTT
CASSVGGGPDTQYF
>TRBD1|-|TRBV7-9|TRBJ2-3
TGTGCCAGCAGCTTAGGGACAGGGGGCACTAGCACAGATACGCAGTATTTT
CASSLGTGGTSTDTQYF
>TRBD1|many|TRBV5-1|TRBJ1-1
TGCGCCAGCATTGAGGGGGCAGGGATGAACACTGAAGCTTTCTTT
CASIEGAGMNTEAFF
>-|-|TRBV4-3|TRBJ1-2
TGCGCCAGCAGCCCTTGGGCAGGGACGAACTATGGCTACACCTTC
CASSPWAGTNYGYTF